These 30 T cell receptor beta chains were all obtained from the same sample, sequenced in a study of blood T cell repertoires in COVID-19. Libraries were prepared by immunoSEQ multiplex PCR; TCRdb keeps only in-frame clonotypes and omits some of them. Of roughly 230,000 clones detected, approximately 80% appear once; the ten largest clones hold 25% to 35%. Sequencing input: peripheral blood. These receptors were collected from a man in his forties with acute or convalescent COVID-19.

CDR3 residues: CASRMRVSYNSPLHF. CDR3 sequence (DNA): TGTGCCAGCAGGATGCGGGTGTCCTATAATTCACCCCTCCACTTT. The genes are TRBV2 and TRBJ1-6; no clear D gene. There are 15 residues in the CDR3. Per the germline V gene, CDR1 is SNHLY and CDR2 is FYNNEI. With 6 bases removed from V and 1 base from J, the gap between germline ends came to 10 bases.

The chain links TRBV20-1 to TRBJ2-5; 8 nucleotides line up with TRBD2. J was trimmed by 4 bases and V by 3 bases; bases with no gene match: 4. The CDR3 extends over 13 amino acids. Germline V lookup: CDR1 DFQATT, CDR2 SNEGSKA (reference sequence). The CDR3 reads CSASSGMGETQYF. In DNA, the CDR3 is TGCAGTGCTAGTAGCGGGATGGGAGAGACCCAGTACTTC.

This clone was counted only a few times. The chain couples TRBV29-1 to TRBJ1-1; 10 bases match TRBD1. After removal of 6 bases from V and 6 bases from J, the junction contained 10 bases not matched to a gene. CDR1 and CDR2 (germline): SQVTM, ANQGSEA. The CDR3 contains 14 residues. CDR3 protein: CSVFGDRGYAEAFF. The CDR3 nucleotides are TGCAGCGTCTTTGGGGACAGGGGTTACGCTGAAGCTTTCTTT.

This chain joins TRBV18 and TRBJ2-7; possibly TRBD1 for D (6 bases). CDR1 and CDR2 from the germline V gene are KGHSH and LQKENI. The CDR3 extends over 16 amino acids. Deletions cut 0 bases from V and 5 bases from J, with 17 bases between. The CDR3 spells CASSPPELQGGHEQYF. The CDR3 DNA reads as TGTGCCAGCTCACCACCGGAGTTACAGGGCGGACACGAGCAGTACTTC.

The rearrangement uses TRBV6-5 and TRBJ2-7; D is ambiguous. The length of the CDR3 is 16 residues. V lost 0 bases, J lost 3 bases, and 15 bases lay in between. From germline, CDR1 is MNHEY and CDR2 SVGAGI. The CDR3 region has the DNA TGTGCCAGCAGTTACTCGATCACTGCCCCTTACTACGAGCAGTACTTC. Translating gives CASSYSITAPYYEQYF.

The chain has TRBV10-3 and TRBJ1-2; D possibly corresponds to TRBD1 (5 bases). The V and J ends lost 1 base and 8 bases respectively, with 14 bases between them. The CDR3 covers 14 residues. From germline, CDR1 is ENHRY and CDR2 SYGVKD. The CDR3 reads CAISELRGGEGYTF. CDR3 in DNA: TGTGCCATCAGTGAGTTAAGGGGAGGAGAGGGCTACACCTTC.

The chain links TRBV18 to TRBJ2-2; no firm D call. Germline values: CDR1 KGHSH, CDR2 LQKENI. Trimming removed 2 bases from V and 8 bases from J, with 12 bases in between. The CDR3 spans 14 residues. The CDR3 nucleotides read TGTGCCAGCTCACCAACGCGTTTATCAGGGGAGCTGTTTTTT. Its translation: CASSPTRLSGELFF. The variable domain in full, completed from reference TRBV18 and TRBJ2-2, reads NAGVMQNPRHLVRRRGQEARLRCSPMKGHSHVYWYRQLPEEGLKFMVYLQKENIIDESGMPKERFSAEFPKEGPSILRIQQVVRGDSAAYFCASSPTRLSGELFFGEGSRLTVL.

The rearrangement uses TRBV2 and TRBJ1-5; the D gene is possibly TRBD1 (6 bases). Germline loops: CDR1 SNHLY, CDR2 FYNNEI. Trimming removed 7 bases from V and 3 bases from J, with 10 bases in between. This CDR3 is built from 13 residues. The CDR3 spells CASTQGSNQPQHF. CDR3 DNA sequence: TGTGCCAGCACCCAGGGGTCCAATCAGCCCCAGCATTTT.

This rearrangement joins TRBV5-1 to TRBJ2-5; 11 nucleotides agree with TRBD2. Germline loops: CDR1 SGHRS, CDR2 YFSETQ. CDR3 length equals 16 residues. V lost 2 bases and J lost 2; bases outside the gene matches: 5. In DNA, the CDR3 is TGCGCCAGCAGCTTAAATAGCGGGAGGGGTCAAGAGACCCAGTACTTC. Translation: CASSLNSGRGQETQYF.

The rearrangement links TRBV5-4 to TRBJ2-7, with unresolved D. Germline assignment: CDR1 SGHNT and CDR2 YYREEE (reference sequence). CDR3 length equals 13 residues. V lost 3 bases to trimming and J lost 4 bases, with 11 bases between them. CDR3 nucleotide sequence: TGTGCCAGCAGCTCCTCGTTATTATACGAGCAGTACTTC. Translated: CASSSSLLYEQYF.

This clone came up a few times. This rearrangement joins TRBV7-6 to TRBJ1-5, with unresolved D. CDR1 is SGHVS and CDR2 is FNYEAQ in the germline V gene. This CDR3 comprises 11 residues. Trimming removed 6 bases from V and 6 bases from J, with 6 bases in between. This CDR3 reads CASRGSQPQHF. The CDR3 DNA reads TGTGCCAGCAGGGGGAGTCAGCCCCAGCATTTT.

This clone has just one count. This chain uses TRBV5-6 with TRBJ1-6; a possible D gene is TRBD1 (6 bases). V was pared by 5 bases and J by 7 bases, with 19 bases between. Germline V lookup: CDR1 SGHDT, CDR2 YYEEEE. CDR3 length: 16 amino acids. In DNA form, the CDR3 reads TGTGCCAGCAGTATCGGGGTCGACAGGAGAAATTCACCCCTCCACTTT. As protein: CASSIGVDRRNSPLHF.

This clone appeared a single time. The genes are TRBV14 and TRBJ2-3; no definite D call. This CDR3 is 14 amino acids long. The V end was cut by 0 bases, the J end by 3 bases, with 7 bases between. Per germline, CDR1 SGHDN and CDR2 FVKESK. The CDR3 DNA sequence: TGTGCCAGCAGCCAAGATTGGGCGACAGATACGCAGTATTTT. Encoded protein: CASSQDWATDTQYF. The entire variable domain, with the rest obtained from reference TRBV14 and TRBJ2-3, is as follows: EAGVTQFPSHSVIEKGQTVTLRCDPISGHDNLYWYRRVMGKEIKFLLHFVKESKQDESGMPNNRFLAERTGGTYSTLKVQPAELEDSGVYFCASSQDWATDTQYFGPGTRLTVL.

The chain links TRBV12-3 or TRBV12-4 to TRBJ2-4; TRBD1 matches at 7 bases. The CDR3 has 11 residues. V lost 5 bases and J lost 13; bases outside the gene matches: 5. CDR3 protein: CASSRETGQYF. CDR3 nucleotides: TGTGCCAGCAGTAGGGAGACAGGGCAGTACTTC.

This clone was seen just once. This chain uses TRBV27 with TRBJ2-5, with 15 bases aligning to TRBD2. This CDR3 region has 16 residues. Looked up from germline, CDR1 is MNHEY and CDR2 is SMNVEV (reference sequence). V was clipped by 5 bases and J by 5 bases; unmatched bases: 6. The CDR3 sequence: CASSAGLAGGRETQYF. In DNA form, the CDR3 reads TGTGCCAGCAGTGCCGGACTAGCGGGAGGGAGGGAGACCCAGTACTTC.

The gene calls are TRBV11-2 and TRBJ2-5; 11 nucleotides line up with TRBD1. Germline loops: CDR1 SGHAT, CDR2 FQNNGV. V lost 0 bases, J lost 4 bases, and 10 bases stayed unmatched. The CDR3 is 18 residues long. As DNA, the CDR3 is TGTGCCAGCAGCTTAGAACGACCGGGACAGGGGGACCTAGAGACCCAGTACTTC. Translation gives CASSLERPGQGDLETQYF.

This clone was detected only a few times. The rearrangement uses TRBV6-2 or TRBV6-3 and TRBJ2-3; D gene uncertain. Germline V CDR1 and CDR2: MNHEY, SVGEGT. The V gene lost 5 bases and the J gene lost 2 bases, with 14 bases spanning the gap. The CDR3 has 15 amino acids. The CDR3 is CASSGLAVFTDTQYF. The DNA for the CDR3 is TGTGCCAGCAGTGGTTTGGCGGTGTTCACAGATACGCAGTATTTT.

In its sample, this clone was seen many times. The chain employs TRBV4-1 and TRBJ1-1; 7 bases align to TRBD1. The V and J ends lost 11 bases and 2 bases, in that order; junction bases with no gene match: 8. The CDR3 runs 13 residues. The germline V gene has CDR1 MGHRA and CDR2 YSYEKL. The CDR3 region has the DNA TGCGCCGTCTCGGGACAGATAAACACTGAAGCTTTCTTT. Protein sequence: CAVSGQINTEAFF.

This clone has a handful of counts. The chain recombines TRBV11-3 with TRBJ2-1; the match to TRBD2 covers 8 bases. With 5 bases clipped from V and 6 bases from J, the junction kept 9 bases outside the gene matches. This CDR3 comprises 15 residues. Germline V gene data show CDR1 as SGHNT and CDR2 as YENEEA. The CDR3 DNA reads as TGTGCCAGCAGCGAGCTAGGAAGCGGGGGCAATGAGCAGTTCTTC. This sequence encodes CASSELGSGGNEQFF.

V is TRBV15 and J is TRBJ1-1; D uncertain. CDR3 length: 13 amino acids. The V end lost 0 bases, the J end lost 8 bases, and 10 bases lay between the germline ends. The V gene's germline CDR1 is LNHNV and CDR2 YYDKDF (reference sequence). In DNA form, the CDR3 reads TGTGCCACCAGCAGAGACATTGGCAGGGAAGCTTTCTTT. Amino acids: CATSRDIGREAFF.

In its sample, this clone was seen once. The chain is built from TRBV7-7 and TRBJ2-1; 10 bases align to TRBD2. CDR1 is SSHAT and CDR2 is FNYEAQ in the germline V gene (reference sequence). Germline trimming cut 2 bases from V and 6 bases from J; bases unmatched to any gene: 4. CDR3 length: 15 amino acids. The CDR3 DNA reads as TGTGCCAGCAGCTTACTAGCGGGAGAAGGCAATGAGCAGTTCTTC. Protein sequence: CASSLLAGEGNEQFF.

The rearrangement joins TRBV27 to TRBJ1-2; D perhaps matches TRBD1 (6 bases). Deletions cut 6 bases from V and 7 bases from J, with 9 bases between. Germline CDR1 MNHEY, CDR2 SMNVEV (reference sequence). This CDR3 is 11 amino acids long. CDR3 sequence: CASSPGVGYTF. CDR3 DNA: TGTGCCAGCAGCCCAGGGGTTGGCTACACCTTC.

V usage is TRBV6-6 and J usage is TRBJ1-1, with D tentatively TRBD1 (6 bases). V was trimmed by 4 bases and J by 1 base, leaving 13 bases between them. Germline V gene lookup returns CDR1 MNHNY and CDR2 SVGAGI (reference sequence). The CDR3 spans 15 residues. This chain's CDR3 is CASSSTGNANTEAFF. The DNA of the CDR3 is TGTGCCAGCAGTTCCACAGGGAACGCGAACACTGAAGCTTTCTTT.

J is TRBJ1-2 and V is TRBV27; possible D gene TRBD1, 6 bases. Germline CDR1 MNHEY, CDR2 SMNVEV (reference sequence). V was cut by 6 bases and J by 2 bases, with 10 bases left in between. This CDR3 has 13 residues. The CDR3 region has the DNA TGTGCCAGCAGCCACGACAGGAACTATGGCTACACCTTC. It encodes CASSHDRNYGYTF.

The chain links TRBV5-5 to TRBJ2-1; 8 nucleotides agree with TRBD1. J gave up 9 bases and V 3 bases, and 17 bases lay outside the gene matches. Germline CDR1 reads SGHKS; CDR2 reads YYEKEE (reference sequence). The length of the CDR3 is 17 residues. The CDR3 sequence is CASSSWGETGVFGEQFF. The CDR3 bases are TGTGCCAGCAGCTCCTGGGGTGAGACAGGGGTATTTGGTGAGCAGTTCTTC.

This clone has only one observation. The V call is TRBV2, the J call TRBJ2-5; 10 nucleotides agree with TRBD1. The germline CDR1 and CDR2 sequences are SNHLY and FYNNEI. There are 12 residues in the CDR3. Trimming took 4 bases from V and 7 from J; bases not matched to a gene: 0. The CDR3 here is CASSGTGGTQYF. CDR3 DNA sequence: TGTGCCAGCAGTGGGACAGGGGGGACCCAGTACTTC.

The chain couples TRBV9 to TRBJ1-4; D not certain. Germline CDR1 and CDR2: SGDLS and YYNGEE. Trimming removed 0 bases from V and 0 bases from J, with 9 bases in between. The CDR3 has 16 amino acids. CDR3 loop: CASSVGRETTNEKLFF. CDR3 DNA: TGTGCCAGCAGCGTAGGGAGAGAAACAACTAATGAAAAACTGTTTTTT. Drawing the rest from reference TRBV9 and TRBJ1-4, the complete variable domain is DSGVTQTPKHLITATGQRVTLRCSPRSGDLSVYWYQQSLDQGLQFLIQYYNGEERAKGNILERFSAQQFPDLHSELNLSSLELGDSALYFCASSVGRETTNEKLFFGSGTQLSVL.

This rearrangement joins TRBV11-2 to TRBJ2-3; D uncertain. This CDR3 is 14 amino acids long. Germline V lookup: CDR1 SGHAT, CDR2 FQNNGV. The V end lost 1 base, the J end lost 2 bases, and 7 bases lay between the germline ends. CDR3 amino acids: CASSLARYTDTQYF. The CDR3, as DNA: TGTGCCAGCAGCTTAGCGAGGTACACAGATACGCAGTATTTT.

The chain has TRBV19 and TRBJ2-2, with 12 bases that match TRBD2. There are 16 residues in the CDR3. Germline loops: CDR1 LNHDA, CDR2 SQIVND (reference sequence). The V gene end was trimmed by 5 bases and the J gene end by 6 bases; junction bases not matched to a gene: 7. CDR3 nucleotide sequence: TGTGCCAGTAGTCCACGACTAGCGGGAGTACCCGGGGAGCTGTTTTTT. The encoded protein is CASSPRLAGVPGELFF.

The chain has TRBV6-5 and TRBJ2-1, with TRBD1 matching over 12 bases. Germline CDR1 is MNHEY and CDR2 is SVGAGI. J was trimmed by 5 bases and V by 4 bases; bases with no gene match: 6. The CDR3 is 16 residues long. CDR3 nucleotides: TGTGCCAGCAGTTCTTCCGGGACAGGGGGCAACAATGAGCAGTTCTTC. It codes for CASSSSGTGGNNEQFF.